What follows describes a single T cell receptor beta chain. Its antigen is not known. The study ran its PCR with 60 Vbeta and 13 Jbeta primers. Only in-frame clones appear in the TCRdb table, and some are missing; sequencing was by immunoSEQ multiplex PCR. This sample has fewer than 100,000 clones, with approximately 80% found just once. These data are taken from a study of cytomegalovirus exposure and HLA in healthy donors. Study findings and constraints: Presence/absence analyses treated sequencing depth as roughly uniform across donors. Exclusion applied to some V segments, including TRBV6-2 and TRBV6-3, as they were indistinguishable. An analysis that was carried out later associated 15,000 to 20,000 TCR beta sequences with HLA alleles at 0.05 false discovery rate.

V lost 5 bases to trimming and J lost 11 bases; unmatched junction nucleotides: 17. The CDR3 spans 16 residues. The germline V gene encodes CDR1 MDHEN and CDR2 SYDVKM. Healthy bone marrow donors supplied every sample. Material for sequencing was PBMCs. The chain joins TRBV28 to TRBJ2-1; 8 bases line up with TRBD2. The sequence was obtained from a female donor in good health and CMV-seronegative. CDR3 sequence: CASSDPGTSQFLKQFF. CDR3 sequence (DNA): TGTGCCAGCAGTGATCCCGGGACTAGTCAGTTCCTTAAGCAGTTCTTC. The full variable domain, completed using reference TRBV28 and TRBJ2-1, is DVKVTQSSRYLVKRTGEKVFLECVQDMDHENMFWYRQDPGLGLRLIYFSYDVKMKEKGDIPEGYSVSREKKERFSLILESASTNQTSMYLCASSDPGTSQFLKQFFGPGTRLTVL.